This T cell receptor beta chain was observed in a study of cytomegalovirus exposure and HLA in healthy donors. Overall study findings and caveats: Later work found that TCR association rates differed between HLA loci; DRB1 had the most and HLA-C the fewest. The majority of CMV-associated TCR beta chains were reported as apparently HLA-restricted in a later analysis. A highly shared variant cluster was judged a likely technical artifact. Associated with cytomegalovirus, according to the listing, were 150 to 200 TCR beta chains.

Details on this clone: Its cognate antigen is unknown.

PCR involved 60 Vbeta and 13 Jbeta primers. Profiled with immunoSEQ multiplex PCR; TCRdb holds only in-frame clones, not every one. This table has more than 200,000 clones, roughly 84% appearing once. The clonotype originates from a human donor in good health. The material sequenced was PBMCs.

The CDR3 region is CASSLAGDTQYF. The CDR3 DNA is TGTGCCAGCAGCTTAGCGGGGGATACGCAGTATTTT. V and J are TRBV11-3 and TRBJ2-3; TRBD2 might be the D (5 bases). The germline V gene has CDR1 SGHNT and CDR2 YENEEA. Trimming cost V 1 base and J 6 bases, with 5 bases left between them. This CDR3 is 12 amino acids long.